The 4 T cell receptor beta chains listed next were all sequenced from one sample in a study of control samples from healthy donors and cancer patients (TCRdb year 2020). The method was the immunoSEQ multiplex PCR assay. Imported from immuneACCESS, the table was reduced by TCRdb to in-frame sequences with V and J called. These copies leave out some clones; in studies compared against another copy, an unresolved V gene accounts for under half, and the cause of the remainder is not known. The sample records about 110,000 clones, 70% to 85% of which are singletons. The ten top clones hold 6.5% of the sample. Sample: blood. These receptors were obtained from a man in his late teens or twenties in good health.

The chain combines TRBV4-2 with TRBJ2-5; the D call may be TRBD1 or TRBD2 (6 bases each). CDR1 is LGHNA and CDR2 is YNFKEQ in the germline V gene. The length of the CDR3 is 15 residues. Trimming took off 4 bases at V and 5 bases at J, with 17 bases between the two ends. The CDR3 nucleotides are TGTGCCAGCAGCCCTTGGCTGGGGGGCACGGAGACCCAGTACTTC. This encodes CASSPWLGGTETQYF.

The chain has TRBV3-1 (or the pseudogene TRBV3-2) and TRBJ2-4; D is tentatively TRBD1 or TRBD2 (5 bases each). V lost 0 bases to trimming and J lost 7 bases, with 19 bases between them. The CDR3 has 17 amino acids. Germline CDR1 is LGHDT and CDR2 is YNNKEL (reference sequence). In DNA, the CDR3 is TGTGCCAGCAGCCAAGATGGACGGGGCGTAGGGGTGAACATTCAGTACTTC. Protein: CASSQDGRGVGVNIQYF.

J is TRBJ2-5 and V is TRBV25-1; TRBD1 matches at 7 bases. The junction had 5 bases not matched to a gene; V was cut back by 2 bases and J by 5 bases. The CDR3 length is 14 residues. Looked up from germline, CDR1 is MGHDK and CDR2 is SYGVNS. This CDR3 reads CASSEVQGSETQYF. The CDR3 region has the DNA TGTGCCAGCAGTGAAGTACAGGGGTCGGAGACCCAGTACTTC. The whole variable domain, remainder taken from reference TRBV25-1 and TRBJ2-5, is EADIYQTPRYLVIGTGKKITLECSQTMGHDKMYWYQQDPGMELHLIHYSYGVNSTEKGDLSSESTVSRIRTEHFPLTLESARPSHTSQYLCASSEVQGSETQYFGPGTRLLVL.

This chain connects TRBV5-4 to TRBJ1-4; D not resolved. The CDR3 consists of 13 residues. CDR1 is SGHNT and CDR2 is YYREEE in the germline V gene (reference sequence). Between the trimmed V and J ends, which lost 4 bases and 5 bases, there was a span of 9 bases. The CDR3: CASSADRNEKLFF. The CDR3 DNA reads TGTGCCAGCAGCGCCGACCGGAATGAAAAACTGTTTTTT.